This T cell receptor (beta chain) was sequenced in a study of response to subunit inactivated influenza vaccine. Broader study findings: Few additional T cells are recruited per seasonal influenza vaccination, authors suggested.

This clonotype was counted at least ten times. Its antigen remains unknown. A single record per CDR3 protein comes from TCRdb applying MiXCR to the RT-PCR reads. This sample has 490,000 or so distinct CDR3 sequences, with 7.5% to 8.5% found just once. J lost 1 base, V lost 5 bases, and 7 bases had no gene match. The CDR3 spans 15 residues. Germline-derived CDR1 and CDR2 are SGHTA and FQGNSA. This material consisted of PBMCs from blood, taken roughly 24 months after vaccination. The receptor comes from a man between 50 and 69 years old who received an inactivated influenza vaccine. This chain connects TRBV7-2 to TRBJ1-1; 7 nucleotides match TRBD1. The CDR3 nucleotides read TGTGCCAGCAGCCTAACGGGGACAGAGAACACTGAAGCTTTCTTT. This codes for CASSLTGTENTEAFF.